Listed here are 14 T cell receptor beta chains from one sample, sequenced in a study of T cell repertoires in cytomegalovirus infection. TCRdb re-derived calls from the reads in MiXCR, one entry per CDR3 protein. The sample consists of about 570,000 distinct CDR3 sequences, around two fifths of them appearing once. For these TCRs, the target antigens are not known. This specimen consisted of cultured PBMCs, obtained from culture after CMV antigen stimulation. The receptor source for this set is a human donor in good health (CMV status not recorded). Some clones in this sample may be carry-over from other donors' samples.

This clonotype was counted only a few times. The V call is TRBV12-3 or TRBV12-4, the J call TRBJ1-2; D not resolved. The CDR3 contains 12 residues. Between the trimmed V and J ends, which lost 6 bases and 6 bases, there was a span of 11 bases. The CDR3 nucleotides read TGTGCCAGCAGCTGGGGAGGGAATGGCTACACCTTC. This gives the protein CASSWGGNGYTF.

The chain combines TRBV7-2 with TRBJ2-3, with D perhaps TRBD1 (6 bases). V gave up 1 base and J gave up 0 bases, with 14 bases separating them. CDR1 is SGHTA and CDR2 is FQGNSA in the germline V gene. The CDR3 extends over 17 amino acids. CDR3 bases: TGTGCCAGCAGCTTAGTGGGTTACGGACAGAGCACAGATACGCAGTATTTT. Translated: CASSLVGYGQSTDTQYF.

The chain is built from TRBV7-8 and TRBJ2-7, with D perhaps TRBD1 (6 bases). CDR1 is SGHVS and CDR2 is FQNEAQ in the germline V gene. V lost 5 bases and J lost 1, with 15 bases in between. CDR3 length equals 15 residues. The CDR3 region has the DNA TGTGCCAGCAGCACCCTAGACAGGTCGTCCTACGAGCAGTACTTC. Translation: CASSTLDRSSYEQYF.

This clonotype appeared a few times. This rearrangement joins TRBV6-5 to TRBJ1-1; D gene ambiguous. Trimming left V 6 bases short and J 12 bases short, with 17 bases between. Germline CDR1 reads MNHEY; CDR2 reads SVGAGI. The CDR3 runs to 12 residues. In DNA form, the CDR3 reads TGTGCCAGCAGAACCCTGGGGAAAATGACTTTCTTT. This encodes CASRTLGKMTFF.

The V and J genes are TRBV7-2 and TRBJ2-1; TRBD1 aligns across 10 bases. Trimming cost V 5 bases and J 10 bases; bases outside gene matches: 8. This CDR3 is built from 14 residues. Germline assignment: CDR1 SGHTA and CDR2 FQGNSA. The CDR3 sequence: CASSPGQGEQEQFF. In nucleotides, the CDR3 is TGTGCCAGCAGCCCCGGACAGGGGGAGCAAGAGCAGTTCTTC.

The chain employs TRBV7-3 and TRBJ2-1; D unresolved. The CDR3 spans 14 residues. Germline values: CDR1 SGHTA, CDR2 FQGTGA. With 3 bases removed from V and 9 bases from J, the gap between germline ends came to 15 bases. CDR3 coding DNA: TGTGCCAGCAGCTTTGAGCCAGCCGGAGCTGAGCAGTTCTTC. Its translation: CASSFEPAGAEQFF.

V and J are TRBV27 and TRBJ2-1; 7 bases align to TRBD2. Germline V CDR1 and CDR2: MNHEY, SMNVEV (reference sequence). CDR3 length: 16 amino acids. J was trimmed by 10 bases and V by 2 bases; bases with no gene match: 14. The CDR3 coding sequence is TGTGCCAGCAGTTTAGGGGCGGGACTAAAGGCGGGCGAGCAGTTCTTC. Translating it yields CASSLGAGLKAGEQFF.

The rearrangement joins TRBV20-1 to TRBJ1-5, with D unresolved. The CDR3 is 15 residues long. The germline V gene encodes CDR1 DFQATT and CDR2 SNEGSKA (reference sequence). Trimming took off 1 base at V and 4 bases at J, with 14 bases between the two ends. The CDR3 DNA reads as TGCAGTGCTAGAGTAGGTGGCGGGATTAATCAGCCCCAGCATTTT. Translated, it gives CSARVGGGINQPQHF.

In this sample, this clonotype turned up a few times. The chain recombines TRBV2 with TRBJ1-5; TRBD1 agrees at 10 bases. CDR3 size: 14 residues. Looked up from germline, CDR1 is SNHLY and CDR2 is FYNNEI. With 4 bases clipped from V and 6 bases from J, the junction kept 3 bases outside the gene matches. The CDR3: CASSGTGGLQPQHF. For the CDR3, the DNA is TGTGCCAGCAGTGGGACAGGGGGGCTTCAGCCCCAGCATTTT.

The V and J genes are TRBV14 and TRBJ2-3, with D perhaps matching TRBD1 (6 bases). V shed 6 bases and J shed 6 bases, with 19 bases lying between them. The CDR3 length is 15 residues. Germline V gives CDR1 SGHDN, CDR2 FVKESK. The CDR3: CASSSQGLLVDTQYF. The CDR3 bases are TGTGCCAGCAGTTCTCAGGGGTTGTTGGTTGATACGCAGTATTTT.

The DNA for the CDR3 is TGTGCCGGTGGGGGTACAGGGTCTGGGAATCAGCCCCAGCATTTT. Protein: CAGGGTGSGNQPQHF. The rearrangement links TRBV19 to TRBJ1-5, with D perhaps matching TRBD1 (6 bases). The CDR3 is 15 amino acids. The V gene's germline CDR1 is LNHDA and CDR2 SQIVND (reference sequence). The V end was cut by 11 bases, the J end by 4 bases, with 21 bases between.

The V gene is TRBV28, the J gene TRBJ1-5, with no clear D. From germline, CDR1 is MDHEN and CDR2 SYDVKM. This CDR3 region has 14 residues. The V end was cut by 8 bases, the J end by 0 bases, with 11 bases between. The CDR3, as DNA: TGTGCCAGCGACCGACCGTTTAGCAATCAGCCCCAGCATTTT. As protein: CASDRPFSNQPQHF.

This clonotype has more than one count but fewer than ten. A much bigger clone sits one base away, suggesting this may be a read error. The chain combines TRBV10-3 with TRBJ2-7; possibly TRBD1 for D (5 bases). The CDR3 is 14 amino acids. Trimming stripped 10 bases from V and 2 bases from J, with 18 bases between. In germline, CDR1 is ENHRY, CDR2 SYGVKD. CDR3 coding DNA: TGTGCCACTGAAGAACAGGATGTCCCCTACGAGCAGTACTTC. Its protein product is CATEEQDVPYEQYF.

This sequence joins TRBV20-1 and TRBJ2-1; TRBD2 matches at 10 bases. V lost 4 bases, J lost 0 bases, and 15 bases stayed unmatched. From germline, CDR1 is DFQATT and CDR2 SNEGSKA (reference sequence). The CDR3 spans 19 residues. Here the CDR3 reads CSATGEASGGQSSYNEQFF. The CDR3 bases are TGCAGTGCTACCGGGGAGGCTAGCGGGGGTCAGAGCTCCTACAATGAGCAGTTCTTC.